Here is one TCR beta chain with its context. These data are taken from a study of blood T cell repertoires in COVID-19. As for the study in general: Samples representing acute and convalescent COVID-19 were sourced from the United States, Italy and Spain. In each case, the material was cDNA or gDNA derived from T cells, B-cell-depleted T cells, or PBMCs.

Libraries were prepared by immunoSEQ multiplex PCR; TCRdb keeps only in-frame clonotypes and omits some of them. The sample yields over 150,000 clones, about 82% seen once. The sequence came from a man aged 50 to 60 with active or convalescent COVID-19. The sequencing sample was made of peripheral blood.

The CDR3 region is CASSAGQGGQPQHF. CDR3 nucleotides: TGTGCCAGCAGTGCAGGACAGGGGGGTCAGCCCCAGCATTTT. The V call is TRBV2, the J call TRBJ1-5; the match to TRBD1 covers 10 bases. The CDR3 covers 14 residues. The V gene end was trimmed by 4 bases and the J gene end by 6 bases; junction bases not matched to a gene: 3. The germline V gene has CDR1 SNHLY and CDR2 FYNNEI.